This TCR beta chain was found in a study of control samples from healthy donors and cancer patients. Germline CDR1 and CDR2: SEHNR and FQNEAQ (reference sequence). V lost 5 bases and J lost 8, with 18 bases in between. This CDR3 contains 14 residues. Using immunoSEQ multiplex PCR, the repertoire was profiled, and TCRdb retains in-frame clones only, with some absent. The data hold about 110,000 clones, with approximately 84% observed a single time. Sequenced material: blood. The J gene is TRBJ1-1, the V gene TRBV7-9; D remains ambiguous. This clonotype was sampled from a young man in good health. The CDR3 reads CASSPEASGREAFF. The CDR3 bases are TGTGCCAGCAGCCCAGAGGCCAGTGGCAGAGAAGCTTTCTTT.